Below are 21 T cell receptor beta chains sequenced from a single sample in a study of T cell responses to AZD1222 COVID-19 vaccine. Clones were sequenced by immunoSEQ multiplex PCR, and TCRdb holds only the in-frame ones, with some missing. The sample includes tens of thousands of clones, around 80% of them seen just once. Sequencing used peripheral blood, obtained on day 0 of AZD1222 vaccination. All receptors derive from an adult in good health.

V and J are TRBV11-2 and TRBJ1-3; a weak D match, TRBD1 (6 bases). The length of the CDR3 is 14 residues. Trimming removed 5 bases at V and 3 bases at J, with 11 bases between. The germline CDR1 and CDR2 sequences are SGHAT and FQNNGV. The CDR3 sequence: CASSLQGYGNTIYF. Written as DNA, the CDR3 is TGTGCCAGCAGCCTACAGGGATATGGAAACACCATATATTTT.

CDR3 in amino acids: CASSEVIGVYEQYF. The CDR3 coding sequence is TGTGCCAGCAGTGAAGTGATTGGAGTCTACGAGCAGTACTTC. The rearrangement links TRBV6-1 to TRBJ2-7; no clear D. Germline V CDR1 and CDR2: MNHNS, SASEGT. V lost 1 base and J 3 bases, leaving 10 bases between the germline ends. CDR3 size: 14 residues.

A word on this clone: Because the CDR3's place on the DNA is in doubt, the DNA is left out and the CDR3 is given as listed by TCRdb. The chain recombines TRBV28 with TRBJ2-7; the D call in the table, TRBD1, was not verified against the DNA. 15 amino acids form the CDR3, both terminal residues included. The germline V gene encodes CDR1 MDHEN and CDR2 SYDVKM. CDR3 sequence reads: CASTSGQPIVYEQYF.

V usage is TRBV6-4 and J usage is TRBJ1-2; D gene uncertain. Germline CDR1 and CDR2: MRHNA and SNTAGT. The CDR3 has 14 amino acids. Trimming removed 0 bases at V and 7 bases at J, with 12 bases between. The CDR3 sequence is CASSDSSVWGGYTF. In nucleotides, the CDR3 is TGTGCCAGCAGTGACTCGAGTGTTTGGGGTGGCTACACCTTC.

V is TRBV25-1 and J is TRBJ2-3, with 15 bases identical to TRBD2. V lost 5 bases, J lost 4 bases, and 1 base stayed unmatched. This CDR3 spans 15 amino acids. Germline V lookup: CDR1 MGHDK, CDR2 SYGVNS. CDR3 protein: CASSRTSGGADTQYF. DNA of the CDR3: TGTGCCAGCAGTAGGACTAGCGGGGGGGCAGATACGCAGTATTTT.

The genes are TRBV27 and TRBJ1-6, with 7 bases aligning to TRBD1. CDR1 MNHEY and CDR2 SMNVEV come from the germline V gene (reference sequence). V shed 6 bases and J 8 bases; nucleotides not matched to a gene: 4. This CDR3 is 13 amino acids long. For the CDR3, the DNA is TGTGCCAGCAGCACAGGGGCAGATTCACCCCTCCACTTT. Translation gives CASSTGADSPLHF.

The chain's CDR3 is CASTPGFSNQPQHF. DNA of the CDR3: TGTGCCAGCACCCCAGGGTTTAGCAATCAGCCCCAGCATTTT. V is TRBV2 and J is TRBJ1-5, with D perhaps matching TRBD1 (5 bases). Trimming shortened V by 7 bases and J by 0 bases, and 10 bases separated the two germline ends. The CDR3 length is 14 residues. Looked up from germline, CDR1 is SNHLY and CDR2 is FYNNEI.

The chain has TRBV5-6 and TRBJ2-7; tentative D call: TRBD1 (5 bases). The V gene lost 1 base and the J gene lost 5 bases, with 16 bases spanning the gap. Per the germline V gene, CDR1 is SGHDT and CDR2 is YYEEEE. CDR3 length: 15 amino acids. The chain's CDR3 is CASSLRQGTLNEQYF. CDR3 sequence (DNA): TGTGCCAGCAGCTTGAGGCAGGGCACTCTGAACGAGCAGTACTTC. The full variable domain, with the rest looked up from reference TRBV5-6 and TRBJ2-7, is DAGVTQSPTHLIKTRGQQVTLRCSPKSGHDTVSWYQQALGQGPQFIFQYYEEEERQRGNFPDRFSGHQFPNYSSELNVNALLLGDSALYLCASSLRQGTLNEQYFGPGTRLTVT.

The chain couples TRBV6-5 to TRBJ1-4; D gene unclear. Trimming shortened V by 4 bases and J by 8 bases, and 14 bases separated the two germline ends. The CDR3 sequence is 14 residues long. CDR1 MNHEY and CDR2 SVGAGI come from the germline V gene. In nucleotides, the CDR3 is TGTGCCAGCAGTTCCCCTCGCCCATACGAAAAACTGTTTTTT. It codes for CASSSPRPYEKLFF.

This clone was observed a single time. The chain links TRBV6-5 to TRBJ1-2; D is uncertain. CDR1 and CDR2 from the germline V gene are MNHEY and SVGAGI. The V end lost 6 bases, the J end lost 3 bases, and 14 bases lay between the germline ends. The CDR3 consists of 14 residues. CDR3 residues: CASSLAGGYYGYTF. The CDR3 nucleotides are TGTGCCAGCAGCCTTGCAGGTGGATACTATGGCTACACCTTC.

J is TRBJ2-1 and V is TRBV11-2; D possibly corresponds to TRBD1 (6 bases). The CDR3 sequence is 14 residues long. The V end was cut by 5 bases, the J end by 5 bases, with 13 bases between. The germline V gene has CDR1 SGHAT and CDR2 FQNNGV. The CDR3 reads CASSPRDTNNEQFF. The CDR3 DNA sequence: TGTGCCAGCAGCCCGAGGGACACCAACAATGAGCAGTTCTTC.

This clone is a singleton in its sample. V gene TRBV2 combines with J gene TRBJ2-5; D might be TRBD2 (6 bases). The ends were cut back, 5 bases at V and 9 bases at J, with 16 bases in the middle. The CDR3 consists of 13 residues. CDR1 is SNHLY, CDR2 FYNNEI, per germline. For the CDR3, the DNA is TGTGCCAGCAGTCGGACCCTCCGGGAGCCCCAGTACTTC. This gives the protein CASSRTLREPQYF. Supplemented by reference TRBV2 and TRBJ2-5, the full variable domain reads EPEVTQTPSHQVTQMGQEVILRCVPISNHLYFYWYRQILGQKVEFLVSFYNNEISEKSEIFDDQFSVERPDGSNFTLKIRSTKLEDSAMYFCASSRTLREPQYFGPGTRLLVL.

The chain uses TRBV6-5 and TRBJ2-3, with D possibly TRBD1 on 6 matching bases. The CDR3 is 15 amino acids. CDR1 and CDR2 (germline): MNHEY, SVGAGI. Trimming cost V 6 bases and J 0 bases, with 13 bases left between them. Here the CDR3 reads CASRVGAQSTDTQYF. The CDR3 DNA follows: TGTGCCAGCAGGGTGGGGGCACAAAGCACAGATACGCAGTATTTT.

The V call is TRBV4-1, the J call TRBJ1-4, with a tentative D call TRBD1 (5 bases). The germline CDR1 and CDR2 sequences are MGHRA and YSYEKL. The CDR3 totals 15 residues. Between the trimmed V and J ends, which lost 1 base and 3 bases, there was a span of 9 bases. The CDR3 DNA reads as TGCGCCAGCAGCCAAGGATCAGGGCCTAATGAAAAACTGTTTTTT. It specifies CASSQGSGPNEKLFF.

V usage is TRBV11-3 and J usage is TRBJ2-1; D is unresolved. CDR3 length equals 12 residues. CDR1 and CDR2 from the germline V gene are SGHNT and YENEEA. Trimming removed 2 bases at V and 5 bases at J, with 4 bases between. CDR3 protein: CASSLLDNEQFF. The DNA for the CDR3 is TGTGCCAGCAGCTTACTAGACAATGAGCAGTTCTTC.

The chain combines TRBV12-3 or TRBV12-4 with TRBJ2-4; no clear D. The CDR3 has 12 amino acids. V lost 3 bases and J lost 8, with 8 bases in between. The CDR3 sequence is CASSFTRDIQYF. The CDR3 DNA reads as TGTGCCAGCAGTTTTACAAGGGACATTCAGTACTTC.

The rearrangement uses TRBV28 and TRBJ1-5, with D hard to call. The CDR3 loop spans 12 amino acids. V was pared by 7 bases and J by 5 bases, with 9 bases between. Germline CDR1 MDHEN, CDR2 SYDVKM. The chain's CDR3 is CASNDADQPQHF. The CDR3 DNA is TGTGCCAGCAACGACGCCGATCAGCCCCAGCATTTT. Filled out from reference TRBV28 and TRBJ1-5, the complete variable domain reads DVKVTQSSRYLVKRTGEKVFLECVQDMDHENMFWYRQDPGLGLRLIYFSYDVKMKEKGDIPEGYSVSREKKERFSLILESASTNQTSMYLCASNDADQPQHFGDGTRLSIL.

The rearrangement uses TRBV6-6 and TRBJ2-7; tentatively, D is TRBD1 (5 bases). The CDR3 is made up of 13 amino acids. Germline loops: CDR1 MNHNY, CDR2 SVGAGI (reference sequence). Trimming left V 6 bases short and J 4 bases short, with 13 bases between. CDR3 in amino acids: CASSFDRPYEQYF. The CDR3 nucleotides are TGTGCCAGCAGCTTTGACAGACCTTACGAGCAGTACTTC.

The chain has TRBV7-6 and TRBJ1-2; 7 bases align to TRBD1. Germline V gene lookup returns CDR1 SGHVS and CDR2 FNYEAQ. The V and J ends lost 5 bases and 0 bases, in that order; junction bases with no gene match: 9. The CDR3 length is 16 residues. The CDR3 sequence is CASSRLTGEANYGYTF. In DNA, the CDR3 is TGTGCCAGCAGCCGCCTAACAGGGGAGGCTAACTATGGCTACACCTTC.

The V and J genes are TRBV19 and TRBJ1-1, with 9 bases lining up with TRBD1. Trimming took 7 bases from V and 3 from J; bases not matched to a gene: 12. This CDR3 region has 16 residues. Germline V gives CDR1 LNHDA, CDR2 SQIVND (reference sequence). CDR3 coding DNA: TGTGCCAGTACCCCCCGAGGGACAGGGAGGGACACTGAAGCTTTCTTT. This gives the protein CASTPRGTGRDTEAFF.

The table lists this clone with a few counts. The chain couples TRBV27 to TRBJ1-5; perhaps TRBD1 as D (5 bases). The CDR3 spans 13 residues. Germline V gene data show CDR1 as MNHEY and CDR2 as SMNVEV (reference sequence). V gave up 2 bases and J gave up 5 bases, with 7 bases separating them. The CDR3 DNA sequence: TGTGCCAGCAGTTTAGGGGGATATCAGCCCCAGCATTTT. Protein sequence: CASSLGGYQPQHF.